This T cell receptor beta chain was sequenced in a study of low-dose radiotherapy and immunotherapy resistance in tumors. In the study overall: Across 26 weeks, 13 Gy in total went to Cohort 2, delivered as 1 Gy per fraction every two weeks.

CDR3 length: 15 amino acids. CDR1 and CDR2 from the germline V gene are SEHNR and FQNEAQ (reference sequence). The ends were cut back, 5 bases at V and 5 bases at J, with 16 bases in the middle. Time point here: after trial treatment. Sample treatment: LDRT plus nivolumab, ipilimumab, low-dose cyclophosphamide and aspirin (RACIN trial). This clonotype was counted many times. First-strand cDNA used TRAV- and TRBV-specific primers, covering alpha and beta chains. Amplification, which lasted 20 PCR cycles, used a constant-region primer and V-primer adapter to amplify TCRs. With in vitro transcription, the isolated mRNA was amplified. Using its own MiXCR run on the reads, TCRdb lists one record per CDR3 protein. The top ten hold 4.1% of the sample, which has fewer than 110,000 distinct CDR3 sequences, about a fifth seen once.

This sequence was found in a male donor with prostate cancer. The sample in question was PBMCs, obtained after low-dose radiotherapy plus immunotherapy. This chain links TRBV7-9 with TRBJ2-1; unclear D gene. The CDR3 DNA reads as TGTGCCAGCAGCCCGAATATGAGGACGAACAATGAGCAGTTCTTC. This codes for CASSPNMRTNNEQFF.